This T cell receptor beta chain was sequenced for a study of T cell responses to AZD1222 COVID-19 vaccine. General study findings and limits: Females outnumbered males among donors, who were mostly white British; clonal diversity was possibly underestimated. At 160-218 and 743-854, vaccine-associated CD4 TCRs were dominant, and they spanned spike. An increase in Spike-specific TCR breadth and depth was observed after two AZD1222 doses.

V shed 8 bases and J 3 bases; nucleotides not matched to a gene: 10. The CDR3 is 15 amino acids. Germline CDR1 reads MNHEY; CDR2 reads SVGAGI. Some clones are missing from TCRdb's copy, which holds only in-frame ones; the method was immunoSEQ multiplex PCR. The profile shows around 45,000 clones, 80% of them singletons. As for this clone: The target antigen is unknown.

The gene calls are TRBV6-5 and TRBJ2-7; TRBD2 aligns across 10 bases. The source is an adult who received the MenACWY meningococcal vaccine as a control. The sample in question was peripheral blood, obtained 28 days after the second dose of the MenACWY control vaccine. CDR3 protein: CASRTGTSAFYEQYF. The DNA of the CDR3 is TGTGCCAGCCGGACCGGGACTAGCGCCTTCTACGAGCAGTACTTC.